A selection of T cell receptor beta chains follows, all from one sample in a study of shared clonotypes between healthy human individuals. Data came from immunoSEQ multiplex PCR; TCRdb stores just in-frame clones and leaves some out. The sample has roughly 2.1 million clones, roughly 91% seen once; the top ten hold roughly 1.7%. Sequenced: naive CD8+ T cells from PBMCs. All receptors come from a man aged 18 to 30 in good health. Some clones in this sample may be carry-over from other donors' samples. CDR3s include the opening cysteine and the closing phenylalanine or tryptophan. The D gene is left open where the match is weak. Not all rows give a size; the values are once, few, many and, for expanded clones, a class.

v_call	j_call	d_call	clone_size	cdr3_nt	cdr3_aa
TRBV5-1	TRBJ1-4	NA	NA	TGCGCCAGCAGCTGGGGGACGGCTAATGAAAAACTGTTTTTT	CASSWGTANEKLFF
TRBV5-4	TRBJ1-1	NA	NA	TGTGCCAGCAGCTTGGAACCGGGGGGCCTGAACACTGAAGCTTTCTTT	CASSLEPGGLNTEAFF
TRBV27	TRBJ2-1	TRBD2	once	TGTGCCAGCATTCTACTAGCGGGAGGGCCCCATGAGCAGTTCTTC	CASILLAGGPHEQFF
TRBV27	TRBJ2-7	NA	NA	TGTGCCAGCAGTTTAGGCCCTTCCTACTACGAGCAGTACTTC	CASSLGPSYYEQYF
TRBV27	TRBJ2-7	TRBD2	NA	TGTGCCAGCAGTTCTAGACTAGCCACCTACGAGCAGTACTTC	CASSSRLATYEQYF
TRBV4-3	TRBJ2-1	NA	NA	TGCGCCAGCAGCCACCGAATAAGCTCCTACAATGAGCAGTTCTTC	CASSHRISSYNEQFF
TRBV7-9	TRBJ1-1	NA	NA	TGTGCCAGCAGCTTAGCGATGGGGGAAGCTTTCTTT	CASSLAMGEAFF
TRBV9	TRBJ2-3	NA	NA	TGTGCCAGCAGCGTGACCCAAATGGGGATTAGCACAGATACGCAGTATTTT	CASSVTQMGISTDTQYF
TRBV6-1	TRBJ2-1	NA	NA	TGTGCCAGCAGGATTGCCTACAATGAGCAGTTCTTC	CASRIAYNEQFF
TRBV19	TRBJ2-2	NA	once	TGTGCCAGTAGCCTGGGGCATGGCGGGGAGCTGTTTTTT	CASSLGHGGELFF
TRBV6-1	TRBJ2-7	NA	NA	TGTGCCAGCAGTGAAGGGAGTGGATCCGCCTACGAGCAGTACTTC	CASSEGSGSAYEQYF
TRBV27	TRBJ1-2	NA	NA	TGTGCCAGCAGTTTCTTACCAAGGGACAACTATGGCTACACCTTC	CASSFLPRDNYGYTF
TRBV28	TRBJ2-7	TRBD2	NA	TGTGCCAGCAGTTTCCCCCCCGGGACTAGCGGGCGGAGCTCCTACGAGCAGTACTTC	CASSFPPGTSGRSSYEQYF
TRBV5-4	TRBJ1-2	NA	once	TGTGCCAGCAGCTTGGGTACAGTCCTCTATGGCTACACCTTC	CASSLGTVLYGYTF
TRBV7-9	TRBJ1-1	NA	NA	TGTGCCAGCAGCTCGGGGGGCCGAAACACTGAAGCTTTCTTT	CASSSGGRNTEAFF
TRBV28	TRBJ2-7	NA	NA	TGTGCCAGCAGTTCTAGACAGACAATCTCCTACGAGCAGTACTTC	CASSSRQTISYEQYF
TRBV2	TRBJ2-7	TRBD1	NA	TGTGCCAGCGCAAAGGGGACAGGGGGCCTCGAGCAGTACTTC	CASAKGTGGLEQYF
TRBV9	TRBJ2-3	TRBD2	NA	TGTGCCAGCAGCGTAGAACGGCGGGAGAGCTTGACAGATACGCAGTATTTT	CASSVERRESLTDTQYF
TRBV7-2	TRBJ2-3	NA	NA	TGTGCCAGCAGTCCCCGAACCCCAGATACGCAGTATTTT	CASSPRTPDTQYF
TRBV9	TRBJ2-7	NA	once	TGTGCCAGCAGCGTAGATCCCCCGGGCGAGCAGTACTTC	CASSVDPPGEQYF
TRBV7-9	TRBJ2-1	NA	once	TGTGCCAGCAGCTTAGGTGGGACTTGGAATGAGCAGTTCTTC	CASSLGGTWNEQFF
TRBV5-8	TRBJ2-1	NA	NA	TGTGCCAGCAGCCGTTTTAATACAGGGTATCGGCTCAATGAGCAGTTCTTC	CASSRFNTGYRLNEQFF
TRBV5-1	TRBJ2-4	TRBD1	NA	TGCGCCAGCAGCGTGGGGGAGAGGGGGCAGGTTGCCAAAAACATTCAGTACTTC	CASSVGERGQVAKNIQYF
TRBV5-6	TRBJ2-7	NA	NA	TGTGCCAGCAGCCCGTGGATGCACTACGAGCAGTACTTC	CASSPWMHYEQYF